The T cell receptor (beta chain) described here comes from a study of T-cell memory formation after mild COVID-19. Germline V gene lookup returns CDR1 SGHAT and CDR2 FQDESV (reference sequence). The CDR3 covers 14 residues. The V gene lost 4 bases and the J gene lost 0 bases, with 9 bases spanning the gap. TCRdb itself ran the 5' RACE reads through MiXCR, one entry per CDR3 protein. The sample shows around 200,000 distinct CDR3 sequences, roughly 23% of them seen only once. Material: PBMCs or a T cell subset sorted from them (not recorded which). The TCR was taken from an adult woman who had mild COVID-19 (a few samples of this study predate the infection). Cell type and time point are not known. V is TRBV11-1 and J is TRBJ1-2; TRBD1 is a possible D gene (5 bases). The CDR3 nucleotides read TGTGCCAGCAGCTCACAGGTCTCTAACTATGGCTACACCTTC. This sequence encodes CASSSQVSNYGYTF. Filled out from reference TRBV11-1 and TRBJ1-2, the complete variable domain reads EAEVAQSPRYKITEKSQAVAFWCDPISGHATLYWYRQILGQGPELLVQFQDESVVDDSQLPKDRFSAERLKGVDSTLKIQPAELGDSAMYLCASSSQVSNYGYTFGSGTRLTVV.